A single sample is the source of the 9 T cell receptor beta chains below, sequenced in a study of beta chain features in type 1 diabetes. Isolated RNA was reverse transcribed in full, so expressed TCRB transcripts were sequenced. The table came from immunoSEQ multiplex PCR; TCRdb's copy has only in-frame clones and leaves some out. The sample carries 500,000 to 700,000 clones, 15% to 17% recorded once. Sequenced sample: naive CD4+ T cells from blood. These receptors were taken from a man between 18 and 29 years old in good health.

The J gene is TRBJ2-1, the V gene TRBV11-3, with 9 bases lining up with TRBD2. The length of the CDR3 is 16 residues. The germline V gene encodes CDR1 SGHNT and CDR2 YENEEA. V shed 5 bases and J 2 bases; nucleotides not matched to a gene: 7. In nucleotides, the CDR3 is TGTGCCAGCAGCCCGGGGGCGGGAGGGACCTACAATGAGCAGTTCTTC. Translating gives CASSPGAGGTYNEQFF. The whole variable domain, filled in from reference TRBV11-3 and TRBJ2-1, reads EAGVVQSPRYKIIEKKQPVAFWCNPISGHNTLYWYLQNLGQGPELLIRYENEEAVDDSQLPKDRFSAERLKGVDSTLKIQPAELGDSAVYLCASSPGAGGTYNEQFFGPGTRLTVL.

This clone came up a few times. The rearrangement joins TRBV5-1 to TRBJ2-2, with TRBD1 matching over 7 bases. CDR1 SGHRS and CDR2 YFSETQ come from the germline V gene. Trimming removed 0 bases from V and 6 bases from J; junction bases left unmatched: 5. This CDR3 has 15 residues. The chain's CDR3 is CASSLERGRSGELFF. CDR3 bases: TGCGCCAGCAGCTTGGAGAGGGGGCGGTCCGGGGAGCTGTTTTTT.

The chain uses TRBV4-1 and TRBJ2-4, with TRBD2 matching 9 bases. The CDR3 is 16 amino acids. The junction had 10 bases not matched to a gene; V was cut back by 4 bases and J by 6 bases. CDR1 and CDR2 (germline): MGHRA, YSYEKL. The CDR3, as DNA: TGCGCCAGCAGCCGCGAACTAGCGGGTGTGGGAAACATTCAGTACTTC. Residues: CASSRELAGVGNIQYF.

The rearrangement joins TRBV25-1 to TRBJ2-5; 7 bases map to TRBD1. The germline CDR1 and CDR2 sequences are MGHDK and SYGVNS. Unmatched junction bases numbered 7, after V lost 4 bases and J lost 2 bases. The CDR3 sequence is 15 residues long. CDR3 coding DNA: TGTGCCAGCAGTGGACAGGGTATTGGGCAAGAGACCCAGTACTTC. It specifies CASSGQGIGQETQYF. The whole variable domain, remainder taken from reference TRBV25-1 and TRBJ2-5, is EADIYQTPRYLVIGTGKKITLECSQTMGHDKMYWYQQDPGMELHLIHYSYGVNSTEKGDLSSESTVSRIRTEHFPLTLESARPSHTSQYLCASSGQGIGQETQYFGPGTRLLVL.

This clone showed up just a few times. V and J are TRBV4-2 and TRBJ2-7; D might be TRBD2 (6 bases). Germline V gene data show CDR1 as LGHNA and CDR2 as YNFKEQ. The V and J ends lost 1 base and 0 bases respectively, with 13 bases between them. This CDR3 spans 16 amino acids. CDR3 amino acids: CASSQGPGESSYEQYF. DNA for the CDR3: TGTGCCAGCAGCCAAGGTCCGGGAGAAAGCTCCTACGAGCAGTACTTC.

This clone was counted at least ten times. In DNA, the CDR3 is TGTGCCAGCACCCCGACCGGGGGCGTGAATACGCAGTATTTT. Amino acid sequence: CASTPTGGVNTQYF. The rearrangement links TRBV28 to TRBJ2-3; D tentatively fits TRBD1 or TRBD2 (6 bases each). This CDR3 has 14 amino acids. The V gene lost 7 bases and the J gene lost 7 bases, with 18 bases spanning the gap. Germline V gene sequence: CDR1 MDHEN, CDR2 SYDVKM.

This clone was picked up a small number of times. Within the sample, other DNA sequences also encode this same CDR3. V gene TRBV29-1 combines with J gene TRBJ2-7, with a tentative D call TRBD1 (6 bases). Germline V gene lookup returns CDR1 SQVTM and CDR2 ANQGSEA. The CDR3 extends over 13 amino acids. V was cut by 4 bases and J by 3 bases, with 13 bases left in between. The CDR3 here is CSVVRDRSYEQYF. In DNA, the CDR3 is TGCAGCGTTGTCCGCGACAGGAGCTACGAGCAGTACTTC.

The CDR3 sequence is CASSYSSRVRQPQHF. The DNA for the CDR3 is TGTGCCAGCAGTTACTCTAGTAGGGTACGGCAGCCCCAGCATTTT. This chain links TRBV6-5 with TRBJ1-5; no clear D gene. CDR3 length equals 15 residues. V gave up 0 bases and J gave up 7 bases, with 13 bases separating them. The germline CDR1 and CDR2 sequences are MNHEY and SVGAGI.

CDR3: CASSGLAQETQYF. CDR3 in DNA: TGTGCCAGTTCGGGGCTCGCACAAGAGACCCAGTACTTC. The J gene is TRBJ2-5, the V gene TRBV2, with D possibly called TRBD1 or TRBD2 (5 bases each). This CDR3 is built from 13 residues. The V end lost 9 bases, the J end lost 2 bases, and 13 bases lay between the germline ends. Germline V gene lookup returns CDR1 SNHLY and CDR2 FYNNEI.